The text below deals with one T cell receptor beta chain. The entry originates in a study of T cells in tumors after PD-1 blockade. Assay: immunoSEQ multiplex PCR; the TCRdb copy retains only in-frame clones and omits some. The repertoire holds fewer than 15,000 clones, with around 57% as singletons. This CDR3 is 12 amino acids long. V was shortened by 6 bases and J by 7 bases, with 12 bases between the two germline ends. CDR1 and CDR2 from the germline V gene are LGHDT and YNNKEL (reference sequence). Specimen: tumor tissue, collected before anti-PD-1 treatment. This sequence joins TRBV3-1 (or the pseudogene TRBV3-2) and TRBJ1-2; possible D gene TRBD1, 5 bases. The clonotype was recovered from a human donor with cutaneous squamous cell carcinoma. This CDR3 reads CASRILGGGYTF. The DNA for the CDR3 is TGTGCCAGCAGGATATTGGGGGGTGGCTACACCTTC.